The present TCR beta chain was sequenced within a study of shared clonotypes between healthy human individuals. Clones were sequenced by immunoSEQ multiplex PCR, and TCRdb holds only the in-frame ones, with some missing. The data show some 1,100,000 clones, about 80% seen once. Germline assignment: CDR1 MNHEY and CDR2 SVGAGI. The V gene end was trimmed by 2 bases and the J gene end by 0 bases; junction bases not matched to a gene: 2. The CDR3 runs 15 residues. The genes are TRBV6-5 and TRBJ1-2, with 8 bases fitting TRBD1. Sequenced material: memory CD4+ T cells from PBMCs. Specified subset: CD45RA-negative fraction. The receptor's source is a man aged 18 to 30 in good health. Some clones in this sample may be carry-over from other donors' samples. CDR3 amino acids: CASSYTGQANYGYTF. CDR3 DNA sequence: TGTGCCAGCAGTTACACGGGACAGGCTAACTATGGCTACACCTTC.